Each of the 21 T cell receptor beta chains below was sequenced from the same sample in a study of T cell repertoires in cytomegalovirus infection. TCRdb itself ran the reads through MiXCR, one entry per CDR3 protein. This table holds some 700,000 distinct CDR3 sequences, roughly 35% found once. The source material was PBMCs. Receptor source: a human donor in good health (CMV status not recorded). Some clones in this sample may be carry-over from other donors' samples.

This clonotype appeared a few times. Here the CDR3 DNA reads TGTGCCAGCAGCTTAGGGACTAGCGGGAGGGCCCAGAATGAGCAGTTCTTC. This sequence encodes CASSLGTSGRAQNEQFF. The chain recombines TRBV7-9 with TRBJ2-1; 15 nucleotides align to TRBD2. Germline CDR1 reads SEHNR; CDR2 reads FQNEAQ (reference sequence). The CDR3 extends over 17 amino acids. Trimming cost V 1 base and J 7 bases; bases outside gene matches: 5. The full variable domain, its missing parts supplied by reference TRBV7-9 and TRBJ2-1, is DTGVSQNPRHKITKRGQNVTFRCDPISEHNRLYWYRQTLGQGPEFLTYFQNEAQLEKSRLLSDRFSAERPKGSFSTLEIQRTEQGDSAMYLCASSLGTSGRAQNEQFFGPGTRLTVL.

CDR3 bases: TGTGCCATCAGTGATACCAGGGGGCGAACACAAGAGACCCAGTACTTC. Residues: CAISDTRGRTQETQYF. The V gene is TRBV10-3, the J gene TRBJ2-5, with TRBD1 matching over 8 bases. The V gene end was trimmed by 3 bases and the J gene end by 2 bases; junction bases not matched to a gene: 8. The CDR3 is 16 amino acids. Per germline, CDR1 ENHRY and CDR2 SYGVKD.

The CDR3 is CASSFRSGSSGREQYF. In DNA form, the CDR3 reads TGCGCCAGCAGCTTTAGAAGCGGGAGTTCTGGGAGGGAGCAGTACTTC. The chain is built from TRBV5-1 and TRBJ2-7, with 8 bases fitting TRBD2. The CDR3 has 16 amino acids. CDR1 and CDR2 from the germline V gene are SGHRS and YFSETQ. The J segment lost 7 bases and the V segment lost 2 bases, leaving 14 bases of the junction unmatched.

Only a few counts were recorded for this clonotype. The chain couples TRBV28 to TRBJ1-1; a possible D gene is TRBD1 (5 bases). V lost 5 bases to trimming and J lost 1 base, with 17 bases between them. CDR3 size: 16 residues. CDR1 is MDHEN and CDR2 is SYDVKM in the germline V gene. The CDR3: CASSVPQGASNTEAFF. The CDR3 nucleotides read TGTGCCAGCAGTGTACCTCAGGGCGCATCGAACACTGAAGCTTTCTTT.

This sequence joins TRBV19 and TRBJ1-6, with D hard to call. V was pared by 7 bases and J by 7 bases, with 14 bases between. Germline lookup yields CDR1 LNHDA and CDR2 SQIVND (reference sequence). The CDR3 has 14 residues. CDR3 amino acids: CASTSGPNNSPLHF. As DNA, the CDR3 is TGTGCCAGTACCAGCGGGCCGAACAATTCACCCCTCCACTTT.

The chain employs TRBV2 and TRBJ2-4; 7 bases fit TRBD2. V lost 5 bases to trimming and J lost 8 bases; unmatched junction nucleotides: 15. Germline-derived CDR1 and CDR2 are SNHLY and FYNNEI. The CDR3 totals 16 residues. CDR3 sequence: CASSTDSGPGGDIQYF. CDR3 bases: TGTGCCAGCAGTACAGATAGCGGGCCCGGGGGAGACATTCAGTACTTC.

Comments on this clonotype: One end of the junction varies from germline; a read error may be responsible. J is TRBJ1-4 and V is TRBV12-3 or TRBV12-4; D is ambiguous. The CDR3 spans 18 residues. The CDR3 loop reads CASSFFTGNPPTNENLFF. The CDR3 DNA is TGTGCCAGCAGTTTTTTTACGGGAAATCCTCCAACTAATGAAAACCTGTTTTTT.

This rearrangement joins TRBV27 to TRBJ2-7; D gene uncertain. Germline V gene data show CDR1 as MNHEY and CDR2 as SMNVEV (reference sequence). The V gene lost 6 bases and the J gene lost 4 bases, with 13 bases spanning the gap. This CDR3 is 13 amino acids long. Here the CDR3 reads CASRPRIGYEQYF. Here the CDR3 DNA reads TGTGCCAGCAGGCCTCGGATTGGATACGAGCAGTACTTC.

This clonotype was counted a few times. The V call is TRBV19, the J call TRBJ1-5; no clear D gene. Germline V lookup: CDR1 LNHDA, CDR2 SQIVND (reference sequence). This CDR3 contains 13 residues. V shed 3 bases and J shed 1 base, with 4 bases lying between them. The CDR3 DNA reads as TGTGCCAGTAGTATGGGCAGCAATCAGCCCCAGCATTTT. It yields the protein CASSMGSNQPQHF.

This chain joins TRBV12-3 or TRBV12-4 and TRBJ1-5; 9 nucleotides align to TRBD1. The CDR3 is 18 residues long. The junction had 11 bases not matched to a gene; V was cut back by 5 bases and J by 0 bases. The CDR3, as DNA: TGTGCCAGCAGTGGGCAGACAGGGGGGAAGAGTAGCAATCAGCCCCAGCATTTT. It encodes CASSGQTGGKSSNQPQHF.

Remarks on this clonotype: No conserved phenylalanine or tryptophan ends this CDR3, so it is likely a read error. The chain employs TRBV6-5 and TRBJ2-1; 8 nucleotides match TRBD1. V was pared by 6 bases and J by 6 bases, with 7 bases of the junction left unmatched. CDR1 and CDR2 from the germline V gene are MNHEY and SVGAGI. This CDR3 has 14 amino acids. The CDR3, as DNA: TGTGCCAGCAGCGCAGGGGGCGACCTCAATGAGCAGTTCTTA. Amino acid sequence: CASSAGGDLNEQFL.

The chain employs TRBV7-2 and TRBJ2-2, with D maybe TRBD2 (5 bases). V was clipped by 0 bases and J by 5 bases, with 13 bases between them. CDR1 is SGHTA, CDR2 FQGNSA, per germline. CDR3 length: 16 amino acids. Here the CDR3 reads CASSLASGSKTGELFF. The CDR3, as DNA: TGTGCCAGCAGCTTAGCGAGTGGGAGTAAAACCGGGGAGCTGTTTTTT.

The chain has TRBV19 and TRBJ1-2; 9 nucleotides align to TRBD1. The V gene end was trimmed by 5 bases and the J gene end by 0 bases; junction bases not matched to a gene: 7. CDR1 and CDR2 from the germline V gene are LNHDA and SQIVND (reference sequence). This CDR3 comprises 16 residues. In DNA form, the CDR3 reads TGTGCCAGTAGTGGGTACCGGGACAGGGCTAACTATGGCTACACCTTC. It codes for CASSGYRDRANYGYTF.

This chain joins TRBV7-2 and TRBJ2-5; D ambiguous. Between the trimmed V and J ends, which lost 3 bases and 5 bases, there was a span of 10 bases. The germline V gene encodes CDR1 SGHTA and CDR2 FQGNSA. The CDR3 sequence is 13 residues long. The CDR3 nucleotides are TGTGCCAGCAGCTTCGCTAGAAGGGAGACCCAGTACTTC. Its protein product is CASSFARRETQYF.

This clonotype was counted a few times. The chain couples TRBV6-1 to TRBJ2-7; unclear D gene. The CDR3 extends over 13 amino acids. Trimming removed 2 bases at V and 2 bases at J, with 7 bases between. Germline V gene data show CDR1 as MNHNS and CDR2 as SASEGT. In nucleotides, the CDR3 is TGTGCCAGCAGTGAATCTATCACCTACGAGCAGTACTTC. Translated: CASSESITYEQYF.

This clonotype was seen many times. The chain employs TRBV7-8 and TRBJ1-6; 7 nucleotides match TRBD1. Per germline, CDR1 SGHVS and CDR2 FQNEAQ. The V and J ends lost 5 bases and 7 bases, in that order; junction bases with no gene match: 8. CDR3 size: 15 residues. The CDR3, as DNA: TGTGCCAGCAGCGCCGGACAGGACGGGAATTCACCCCTCCACTTT. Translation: CASSAGQDGNSPLHF.

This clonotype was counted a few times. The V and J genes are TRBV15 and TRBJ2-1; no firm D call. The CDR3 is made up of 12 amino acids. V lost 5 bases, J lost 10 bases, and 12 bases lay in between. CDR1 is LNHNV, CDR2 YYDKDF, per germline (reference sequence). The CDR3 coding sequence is TGTGCCACCAGCGAACGACTTGCGGAGCAGTTCTTC. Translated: CATSERLAEQFF.

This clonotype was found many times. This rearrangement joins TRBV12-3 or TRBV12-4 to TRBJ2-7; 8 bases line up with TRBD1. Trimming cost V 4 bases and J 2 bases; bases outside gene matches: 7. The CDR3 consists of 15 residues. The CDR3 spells CASSSPGTGAYEQYF. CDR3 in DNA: TGTGCCAGCAGTTCCCCCGGGACAGGAGCCTACGAGCAGTACTTC.

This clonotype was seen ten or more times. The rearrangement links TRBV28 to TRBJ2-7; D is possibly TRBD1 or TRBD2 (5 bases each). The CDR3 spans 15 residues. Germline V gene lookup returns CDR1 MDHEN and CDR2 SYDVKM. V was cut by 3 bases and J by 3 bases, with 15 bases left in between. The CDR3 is CASSFPAGTGYEQYF. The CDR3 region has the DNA TGTGCCAGCAGTTTCCCCGCCGGGACCGGCTACGAGCAGTACTTC.

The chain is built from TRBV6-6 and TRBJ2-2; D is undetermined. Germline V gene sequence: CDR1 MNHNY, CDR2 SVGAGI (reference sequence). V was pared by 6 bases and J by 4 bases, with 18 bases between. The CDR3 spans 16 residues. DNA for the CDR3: TGTGCCAGCAGCCTCTCATCCCCCATGGGCACCGGGGAGCTGTTTTTT. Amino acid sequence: CASSLSSPMGTGELFF.

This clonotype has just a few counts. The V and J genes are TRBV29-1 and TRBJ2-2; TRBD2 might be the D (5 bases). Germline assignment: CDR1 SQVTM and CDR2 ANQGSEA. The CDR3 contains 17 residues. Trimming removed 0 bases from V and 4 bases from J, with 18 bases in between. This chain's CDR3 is CSVEDPTRRAGTGELFF. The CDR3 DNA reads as TGCAGCGTTGAAGATCCCACCCGACGGGCGGGCACCGGGGAGCTGTTTTTT.